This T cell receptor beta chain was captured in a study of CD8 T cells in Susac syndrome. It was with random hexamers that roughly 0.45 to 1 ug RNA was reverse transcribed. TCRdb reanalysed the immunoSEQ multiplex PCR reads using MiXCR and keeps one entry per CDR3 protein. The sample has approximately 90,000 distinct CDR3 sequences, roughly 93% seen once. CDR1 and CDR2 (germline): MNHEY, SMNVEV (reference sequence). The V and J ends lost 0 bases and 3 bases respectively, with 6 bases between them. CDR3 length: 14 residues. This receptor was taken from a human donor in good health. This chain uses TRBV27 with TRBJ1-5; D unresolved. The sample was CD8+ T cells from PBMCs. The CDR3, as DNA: TGTGCCAGCAGTTTATCGGGTCTCAATCAGCCCCAGCATTTT. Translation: CASSLSGLNQPQHF.